The 28 T cell receptor beta chains reported below all come from one sample, sequenced in a study of T cells after yellow fever vaccination (dated by TCRdb to about 2019). The treatment or condition label, read with the paper, signifies: live attenuated yellow fever vaccine strain. Receptors were amplified or captured by 5' RACE. Sequencing relied on an Illumina HiSeq 2500. TCRdb cleaned the public reads at Q25 with fastp, built clones with MiXCR and kept in-frame beta chains. Each record represents a unique CDR3 protein, reported with the most common genes and DNA among its rows. This sample lists hundreds of thousands of distinct CDR3 sequences; 9% to 15% were detected once. The ten largest make up around 14% of the sample. The specimen comprised PBMCs, sampled on the day of the yellow fever booster vaccination. Receptor source: a man younger than 45 who received the YFV17D yellow fever vaccine.

This clonotype was counted many times. V usage is TRBV5-1 and J usage is TRBJ2-3, with 9 nucleotides matching TRBD2. Germline-derived CDR1 and CDR2 are SGHRS and YFSETQ. The CDR3 has 16 amino acids. The junction had 4 bases not matched to a gene; V was cut back by 0 bases and J by 2 bases. The CDR3 DNA follows: TGCGCCAGCAGCTTGGGACTAGCGGATAACACAGATACGCAGTATTTT. Amino acid sequence: CASSLGLADNTDTQYF.

The gene calls are TRBV25-1 and TRBJ2-7; tentatively, D is TRBD1 (5 bases). The V gene lost 3 bases and the J gene lost 6 bases, with 15 bases spanning the gap. The length of the CDR3 is 14 residues. The V gene's germline CDR1 is MGHDK and CDR2 SYGVNS. The CDR3 coding sequence is TGTGCCAGCAGTGATCAGGGTCGGCAGGGCGAGCAGTACTTC. It yields the protein CASSDQGRQGEQYF.

This clonotype has only a few counts. J is TRBJ1-5 and V is TRBV20-1; TRBD1 agrees at 10 bases. CDR3 length: 12 amino acids. The ends lost 6 bases at V and 7 bases at J; junction bases unmatched: 3. The germline V gene encodes CDR1 DFQATT and CDR2 SNEGSKA (reference sequence). The CDR3 DNA follows: TGCAGTGCGCGGACAGGGGGACAGCCCCAGCATTTT. Translated: CSARTGGQPQHF.

This clonotype has ten or more counts. The gene calls are TRBV10-3 and TRBJ1-1; a possible D gene is TRBD1 (6 bases). This CDR3 has 13 residues. V shed 7 bases and J shed 2 bases, with 11 bases lying between them. Looked up from germline, CDR1 is ENHRY and CDR2 is SYGVKD. The CDR3 DNA follows: TGTGCCATCAACCTGGACAGCAACACTGAAGCTTTCTTT. It specifies CAINLDSNTEAFF.

This clonotype came up many times. J is TRBJ2-1 and V is TRBV12-3 or TRBV12-4, with D perhaps TRBD1 or TRBD2 (5 bases each). CDR3 length: 16 amino acids. V was cut by 8 bases and J by 0 bases, with 17 bases left in between. This chain's CDR3 is CASGRAGTHSYNEQFF. The CDR3 DNA follows: TGTGCCAGCGGGCGAGCAGGGACCCACTCCTACAATGAGCAGTTCTTC.

This clonotype has only a few counts. The chain joins TRBV7-8 to TRBJ1-5; perhaps TRBD1 as D (6 bases). This CDR3 is built from 16 residues. Germline CDR1 and CDR2: SGHVS and FQNEAQ. The germline V and J ends were trimmed by 5 bases and 2 bases, with 16 bases remaining between them. CDR3 loop: CASSANRARGNQPQHF. The DNA for the CDR3 is TGTGCCAGCAGCGCAAACAGGGCTCGAGGCAATCAGCCCCAGCATTTT. The full variable domain, in which reference TRBV7-8 and TRBJ1-5 provide the parts outside the CDR3, is GAGVSQSPRYKVAKRGQDVALRCDPISGHVSLFWYQQALGQGPEFLTYFQNEAQLDKSGLPSDRFFAERPEGSVSTLKIQRTQQEDSAVYLCASSANRARGNQPQHFGDGTRLSIL.

This clonotype has a count of ten or more. The chain combines TRBV24-1 with TRBJ2-3; D is undetermined. The germline V and J ends were trimmed by 2 bases and 2 bases, with 19 bases remaining between them. The CDR3 is made up of 18 amino acids. The germline V gene encodes CDR1 KGHDR and CDR2 SFDVKD. The CDR3 DNA reads TGTGCCACCAGTGATTCCCCTTCCCATGAAGGTCCCACAGATACGCAGTATTTT. Amino acids: CATSDSPSHEGPTDTQYF.

The J gene is TRBJ2-3, the V gene TRBV28; 11 nucleotides match TRBD2. Losses at the gene ends were 6 bases for V and 6 bases for J; bases not matched to a gene: 17. The length of the CDR3 is 18 residues. From germline, CDR1 is MDHEN and CDR2 SYDVKM. The CDR3 here is CASSARIGLAGGRDTQYF. CDR3 DNA sequence: TGTGCCAGCAGCGCCCGTATTGGGCTAGCGGGAGGTCGGGATACGCAGTATTTT.

This clonotype was observed at least ten times. The chain employs TRBV18 and TRBJ2-1; 7 bases are shared with TRBD2. There are 15 residues in the CDR3. V lost 1 base and J lost 4; bases outside the gene matches: 4. Germline CDR1 and CDR2: KGHSH and LQKENI. CDR3 coding DNA: TGTGCCAGCTCACCACAGGGAGCGGGATACAATGAGCAGTTCTTC. Translating gives CASSPQGAGYNEQFF.

The chain employs TRBV20-1 and TRBJ2-5; TRBD2 matches 11 bases. This CDR3 comprises 15 residues. After removal of 5 bases from V and 0 bases from J, the junction contained 5 bases not matched to a gene. Germline values: CDR1 DFQATT, CDR2 SNEGSKA (reference sequence). This chain's CDR3 is CSAGGLAAYQETQYF. The CDR3 nucleotides are TGCAGTGCTGGGGGACTAGCGGCGTACCAAGAGACCCAGTACTTC.

This chain connects TRBV10-3 to TRBJ2-3; D is uncertain. The V end lost 1 base, the J end lost 3 bases, and 11 bases lay between the germline ends. There are 15 residues in the CDR3. Germline V gene sequence: CDR1 ENHRY, CDR2 SYGVKD. For the CDR3, the DNA is TGTGCCATCAGTGAGTTCGGCGGCTCAACAGATACGCAGTATTTT. Encoded protein: CAISEFGGSTDTQYF.

The chain joins TRBV7-9 to TRBJ2-1, with TRBD2 identical over 14 bases. The CDR3 is 15 residues long. The V gene end was trimmed by 5 bases and the J gene end by 6 bases; junction bases not matched to a gene: 3. CDR1 is SEHNR, CDR2 FQNEAQ, per germline (reference sequence). The CDR3 DNA follows: TGTGCCAGCAGCATTGGACTAGCGGGAGGCAATGAGCAGTTCTTC. The encoded protein is CASSIGLAGGNEQFF.

This clonotype was observed a handful of times. The J gene is TRBJ1-4, the V gene TRBV5-1; unclear D gene. Germline CDR1 is SGHRS and CDR2 is YFSETQ. This CDR3 is 15 amino acids long. V lost 0 bases, J lost 7 bases, and 13 bases lay in between. CDR3: CASSLGPQAGEKLFF. The DNA of the CDR3 is TGCGCCAGCAGCTTGGGGCCCCAGGCCGGTGAAAAACTGTTTTTT. Filled out from reference TRBV5-1 and TRBJ1-4, the complete variable domain reads KAGVTQTPRYLIKTRGQQVTLSCSPISGHRSVSWYQQTPGQGLQFLFEYFSETQRNKGNFPGRFSGRQFSNSRSEMNVSTLELGDSALYLCASSLGPQAGEKLFFGSGTQLSVL.

V is TRBV29-1 and J is TRBJ2-1; 9 positions match TRBD1. CDR3 length: 16 amino acids. The V segment lost 2 bases and the J segment 7 bases; nucleotides outside the gene matches: 12. The germline V gene has CDR1 SQVTM and CDR2 ANQGSEA. The CDR3, as DNA: TGCAGCGTTGAAAAAGTAGGGACAGGGTATGAGAATGAGCAGTTCTTC. The encoded protein is CSVEKVGTGYENEQFF.

The chain has TRBV24-1 and TRBJ2-1, with D uncertain. This CDR3 region has 13 residues. Looked up from germline, CDR1 is KGHDR and CDR2 is SFDVKD. The ends were cut back, 3 bases at V and 8 bases at J, with 10 bases in the middle. Written as DNA, the CDR3 is TGTGCCACCAGTGATGCCACTCGCGATGAGCAGTTCTTC. Translated: CATSDATRDEQFF.

Comment on this clonotype: The germline gene is not matched at one end of the junction; a read error may be the cause. V is TRBV20-1 and J is TRBJ2-7; D is unclear. The germline V gene encodes CDR1 DFQATT and CDR2 SNEGSKA (reference sequence). The CDR3 sequence is 13 residues long. This CDR3 reads CSARVDPAGVDTF. CDR3 DNA sequence: TGCAGTGCTAGAGTGGATCCGGCTGGGGTAGATACGTTC.

This clonotype has a handful of counts. This chain connects TRBV4-3 to TRBJ2-1, with D perhaps matching TRBD2 (5 bases). The CDR3 has 15 residues. The ends were cut back, 0 bases at V and 8 bases at J, with 14 bases in the middle. The germline V gene has CDR1 LGHNA and CDR2 YSLEER. The CDR3: CASSQEGTRSYEQFF. CDR3 sequence (DNA): TGCGCCAGCAGCCAAGAGGGTACTAGATCCTATGAGCAGTTCTTC.

J is TRBJ2-3 and V is TRBV5-1, with no clear D. Trimming removed 3 bases at V and 2 bases at J, with 10 bases between. This CDR3 is built from 14 residues. Germline lookup yields CDR1 SGHRS and CDR2 YFSETQ. CDR3 loop: CASSSAEPTDTQYF. The CDR3 region has the DNA TGCGCCAGCAGCTCCGCTGAACCCACAGATACGCAGTATTTT.

In this sample, this clonotype turned up many times. The chain joins TRBV7-2 to TRBJ2-1, with D maybe TRBD2 (6 bases). With 5 bases removed from V and 7 bases from J, the gap between germline ends came to 18 bases. The CDR3 length is 15 residues. The germline gives CDR1 SGHTA, CDR2 FQGNSA. The CDR3 spells CASSTRAGGENEQFF. CDR3 coding DNA: TGTGCCAGCAGCACCCGAGCGGGTGGGGAGAATGAGCAGTTCTTC. Based on the CDR3 plus reference TRBV7-2 and TRBJ2-1, the full variable domain is GAGVSQSPSNKVTEKGKDVELRCDPISGHTALYWYRQSLGQGLEFLIYFQGNSAPDKSGLPSDRFSAERTGGSVSTLTIQRTQQEDSAVYLCASSTRAGGENEQFFGPGTRLTVL.

This rearrangement joins TRBV5-1 to TRBJ2-6; D uncertain. Trimming took off 7 bases at V and 2 bases at J, with 16 bases between the two ends. Germline lookup yields CDR1 SGHRS and CDR2 YFSETQ. The CDR3 is 16 amino acids. In nucleotides, the CDR3 is TGCGCCAGCCCCCGGAGTTGGGTTACTGGGGCCAACGTCCTGACTTTC. Translated: CASPRSWVTGANVLTF.

The chain couples TRBV11-2 to TRBJ2-1; TRBD2 aligns across 8 bases. V lost 5 bases to trimming and J lost 8 bases; unmatched junction nucleotides: 8. Germline V CDR1 and CDR2: SGHAT, FQNNGV. The CDR3 extends over 14 amino acids. CDR3 protein: CASSRARAGDEQFF. As DNA, the CDR3 is TGTGCCAGCAGCAGGGCCCGAGCGGGAGATGAGCAGTTCTTC.

This clonotype showed up many times. The rearrangement links TRBV5-1 to TRBJ2-7; 8 bases agree with TRBD1. Germline assignment: CDR1 SGHRS and CDR2 YFSETQ. CDR3 length: 15 residues. J lost 2 bases, V lost 3 bases, and 7 bases had no gene match. CDR3 residues: CASSSPDRGPYEQYF. DNA for the CDR3: TGCGCCAGCAGCTCACCAGACAGGGGACCCTACGAGCAGTACTTC.

The chain has TRBV5-1 and TRBJ2-3, with D perhaps TRBD2 (5 bases). V was shortened by 6 bases and J by 0 bases, with 11 bases between the two germline ends. Germline V CDR1 and CDR2: SGHRS, YFSETQ. The CDR3 has 14 residues. The CDR3 nucleotides are TGCGCCAGCAAAATAGCGTCAAGCACAGATACGCAGTATTTT. Residues: CASKIASSTDTQYF.

The chain uses TRBV12-3 or TRBV12-4 and TRBJ1-2; TRBD1 might be the D (6 bases). The CDR3 runs to 13 residues. The ends were cut back, 0 bases at V and 8 bases at J, with 10 bases in the middle. CDR3 in amino acids: CASSLAGTRGYTF. CDR3 DNA sequence: TGTGCCAGCAGTTTAGCGGGGACACGAGGCTACACCTTC.

This clonotype was seen only a few times. The gene calls are TRBV7-9 and TRBJ2-2; 8 bases map to TRBD1. CDR1 and CDR2 (germline): SEHNR, FQNEAQ (reference sequence). The CDR3 loop spans 15 amino acids. After removal of 1 base from V and 6 bases from J, the junction contained 4 bases not matched to a gene. CDR3 in amino acids: CASSLDSGGAGELFF. CDR3 DNA: TGTGCCAGCAGCTTAGATTCAGGGGGCGCCGGGGAGCTGTTTTTT.

In its sample, this clonotype was seen a few times. V gene TRBV27 combines with J gene TRBJ2-7, with 13 nucleotides matching TRBD2. This CDR3 comprises 14 residues. The J segment lost 5 bases and the V segment lost 3 bases, leaving 1 base of the junction unmatched. The germline CDR1 and CDR2 sequences are MNHEY and SMNVEV (reference sequence). CDR3 in DNA: TGTGCCAGCAGTTTTGGGACTAGCGGGAACGAGCAGTACTTC. It encodes CASSFGTSGNEQYF.

This clonotype was seen a few times. The chain carries TRBV20-1 and TRBJ2-2; D is perhaps TRBD2 (6 bases). The CDR3 is made up of 14 amino acids. V dropped 6 bases and J dropped 0 bases, with 11 bases sitting between them. Germline values: CDR1 DFQATT, CDR2 SNEGSKA (reference sequence). CDR3 region: CSASGTSNTGELFF. Here the CDR3 DNA reads TGCAGTGCCAGTGGGACTTCGAACACCGGGGAGCTGTTTTTT.

This clonotype was counted between two and nine times. The J gene is TRBJ1-3, the V gene TRBV30; D possibly corresponds to TRBD1 (5 bases). V was trimmed by 2 bases and J by 3 bases, leaving 8 bases between them. In germline, CDR1 is GTSNPN, CDR2 SVGIG (reference sequence). The CDR3 is made up of 13 amino acids. CDR3 in amino acids: CAWSPGLGNTIYF. The CDR3 region has the DNA TGTGCCTGGAGTCCGGGGCTTGGAAACACCATATATTTT.